The entry that follows covers one TCR beta chain sequence. Each Susac syndrome patient had definite or probable disease by recently defined criteria. The sample is drawn from a study of CD8 T cells in Susac syndrome. RNA, at about 0.45 to 1 ug, was reverse transcribed with random hexamers. TCRdb reanalysed the immunoSEQ multiplex PCR reads using MiXCR and keeps one entry per CDR3 protein. The data show about 150,000 distinct CDR3 sequences, with approximately 95% seen just once and approximately 0.08% held by the top ten. The V and J ends lost 1 base and 4 bases respectively, with 16 bases between them. The CDR3 spans 16 residues. Per the germline V gene, CDR1 is MGHRA and CDR2 is YSYEKL.

This receptor was taken from a human donor with Susac syndrome. Sequencing was performed on CD4+ T cells from PBMCs. The rearrangement uses TRBV4-1 and TRBJ1-1, with TRBD1 as a possible D gene (5 bases). The CDR3 loop is CASSQVRGAGITEAFF. The CDR3 nucleotides are TGCGCCAGCAGCCAAGTGAGGGGCGCGGGGATCACTGAAGCTTTCTTT.